These 30 T cell receptor beta chains were sequenced from one sample in a study of cytomegalovirus exposure and HLA in healthy donors. Assay used: immunoSEQ multiplex PCR; TCRdb lists only in-frame clones, some missing. The table lists about 110,000 clones, 90% to 97% of them singletons. Sequenced material: PBMCs. The receptors were gathered from a young woman in good health and CMV-seronegative.

The chain couples TRBV11-2 to TRBJ1-6; 9 bases are shared with TRBD1. CDR3 length equals 16 residues. The V segment lost 3 bases and the J segment 9 bases; nucleotides outside the gene matches: 9. Germline lookup yields CDR1 SGHAT and CDR2 FQNNGV. CDR3 sequence reads: CASSLGTGQFGSPLHF. CDR3 bases: TGTGCCAGCAGCTTGGGGACAGGGCAATTTGGTTCACCCCTCCACTTT.

The chain recombines TRBV18 with TRBJ1-5, with D unresolved. The ends were cut back, 5 bases at V and 5 bases at J, with 7 bases in the middle. Germline V gene lookup returns CDR1 KGHSH and CDR2 LQKENI. This CDR3 has 12 residues. The DNA of the CDR3 is TGTGCCAGCTCAGAACGGTATCAGCCCCAGCATTTT. Amino acids: CASSERYQPQHF.

The V call is TRBV28, the J call TRBJ2-1, with 11 bases lining up with TRBD2. Germline CDR1 and CDR2: MDHEN and SYDVKM. The CDR3 consists of 15 residues. With 4 bases clipped from V and 9 bases from J, the junction kept 8 bases outside the gene matches. The CDR3 nucleotides read TGTGCCAGCAGTTGGCTAGCGGGGGGTGTGGGTGAGCAGTTCTTC. Amino acids: CASSWLAGGVGEQFF. The variable domain in full, completed from reference TRBV28 and TRBJ2-1, reads DVKVTQSSRYLVKRTGEKVFLECVQDMDHENMFWYRQDPGLGLRLIYFSYDVKMKEKGDIPEGYSVSREKKERFSLILESASTNQTSMYLCASSWLAGGVGEQFFGPGTRLTVL.

Written as DNA, the CDR3 is TGCGCCAGCACCCTAGCGGGGCGATACACAGATACGCAGTATTTT. Its translation: CASTLAGRYTDTQYF. V gene TRBV5-1 combines with J gene TRBJ2-3, with TRBD2 matching over 9 bases. The CDR3 has 15 amino acids. V was pared by 6 bases and J by 2 bases, with 7 bases of the junction left unmatched. Germline V CDR1 and CDR2: SGHRS, YFSETQ.

The genes are TRBV30 and TRBJ1-1; D is possibly TRBD1 (5 bases). This CDR3 is built from 14 residues. Germline CDR1 GTSNPN, CDR2 SVGIG (reference sequence). V lost 3 bases to trimming and J lost 1 base, with 12 bases between them. CDR3 coding DNA: TGTGCCTGGAGCGTGGGGGGTAAGAACACTGAAGCTTTCTTT. This gives the protein CAWSVGGKNTEAFF.

V gene TRBV28 combines with J gene TRBJ1-2, with TRBD1 identical over 9 bases. The CDR3 runs to 13 residues. Looked up from germline, CDR1 is MDHEN and CDR2 is SYDVKM. J lost 7 bases, V lost 3 bases, and 3 bases had no gene match. The CDR3 reads CASSFTGGVGYTF. The CDR3 bases are TGTGCCAGCAGTTTTACAGGGGGCGTTGGCTACACCTTC.

This clone was counted once. The rearrangement joins TRBV5-4 to TRBJ1-1; D perhaps matches TRBD1 (5 bases). The CDR3 totals 12 residues. Germline lookup yields CDR1 SGHNT and CDR2 YYREEE (reference sequence). The germline V and J ends were trimmed by 2 bases and 3 bases, with 5 bases remaining between them. In DNA form, the CDR3 reads TGTGCCAGCAGCTTAGGGGACACTGAAGCTTTCTTT. Protein: CASSLGDTEAFF.

V is TRBV19 and J is TRBJ1-4; 7 bases match TRBD1. Germline CDR1 and CDR2: LNHDA and SQIVND (reference sequence). The CDR3 is made up of 14 amino acids. The trim removed 4 bases at V and 6 bases at J, leaving 5 bases unmatched. For the CDR3, the DNA is TGTGCCAGTAGTACCCAGGGGGGTCATGAAAAACTGTTTTTT. Residues: CASSTQGGHEKLFF.

This rearrangement joins TRBV29-1 to TRBJ1-1; perhaps TRBD1 as D (6 bases). V shed 7 bases and J shed 2 bases, with 11 bases lying between them. Germline V CDR1 and CDR2: SQVTM, ANQGSEA. CDR3 length: 12 residues. CDR3 sequence reads: CSGLTGNTEAFF. The CDR3 DNA follows: TGCAGCGGATTGACAGGAAACACTGAAGCTTTCTTT.

This clone was found once. This sequence joins TRBV5-1 and TRBJ2-1; 14 bases map to TRBD2. CDR3 length: 16 amino acids. Germline V gives CDR1 SGHRS, CDR2 YFSETQ. The junction had 4 bases not matched to a gene; V was cut back by 1 base and J by 7 bases. CDR3 DNA: TGCGCCAGCAGCTTGTTGACTAGCGGGGGGGTAAATGAGCAGTTCTTC. It encodes CASSLLTSGGVNEQFF.

As concerns this clone: The junction departs from germline at one end; a sequencing error may be responsible. V gene TRBV4-1 combines with J gene TRBJ2-7; TRBD1 matches at 8 bases. Per the germline V gene, CDR1 is MGHRA and CDR2 is YSYEKL. The CDR3 runs 16 residues. The DNA for the CDR3 is TGCGCCAGCAGCCAACCGGGACAGGTTTCCTCCCACGAGCAGTACTTC. It encodes CASSQPGQVSSHEQYF.

The chain has TRBV18 and TRBJ2-5; D may be TRBD2 (5 bases). Trimming shortened V by 4 bases and J by 4 bases, and 19 bases separated the two germline ends. The germline V gene encodes CDR1 KGHSH and CDR2 LQKENI. The CDR3 spans 16 residues. This CDR3 is CASSQNAGRGTETQYF. The CDR3 coding sequence is TGTGCCAGCTCACAAAACGCAGGCCGGGGTACAGAGACCCAGTACTTC.

The chain links TRBV7-9 to TRBJ1-1; 8 nucleotides align to TRBD1. Germline CDR1 and CDR2: SEHNR and FQNEAQ (reference sequence). V was pared by 6 bases and J by 5 bases, with 11 bases of the junction left unmatched. The CDR3 is 15 amino acids. CDR3 in amino acids: CASSSPFNRGTEAFF. The CDR3 nucleotides read TGTGCCAGCAGTTCCCCTTTTAACAGGGGGACTGAAGCTTTCTTT.

This clone showed up just once. The chain carries TRBV6-1 and TRBJ2-1; TRBD1 is a possible D gene (6 bases). The CDR3 consists of 14 residues. V lost 3 bases, J lost 4 bases, and 10 bases lay in between. The germline V gene has CDR1 MNHNS and CDR2 SASEGT. CDR3 region: CASSDRGAYNEQFF. The CDR3 coding sequence is TGTGCCAGCAGTGACAGGGGCGCATACAATGAGCAGTTCTTC.

The chain carries TRBV4-3 and TRBJ1-2; 9 bases match TRBD1. The CDR3 has 16 amino acids. Germline-derived CDR1 and CDR2 are LGHNA and YSLEER. Trimming cost V 4 bases and J 0 bases; bases outside gene matches: 6. CDR3 protein: CASSRRQGGSNYGYTF. The CDR3 DNA reads TGCGCCAGCAGCCGAAGACAGGGGGGATCTAACTATGGCTACACCTTC.

The chain has TRBV6-5 and TRBJ2-1; D is unclear. Trimming left V 2 bases short and J 7 bases short, with 12 bases between. Per the germline V gene, CDR1 is MNHEY and CDR2 is SVGAGI. CDR3 size: 14 residues. This CDR3 reads CASSYGSRSNEQFF. DNA for the CDR3: TGTGCCAGCAGTTACGGATCCAGGTCGAATGAGCAGTTCTTC.

The chain carries TRBV29-1 and TRBJ1-1; D uncertain. Germline-derived CDR1 and CDR2 are SQVTM and ANQGSEA. There are 14 residues in the CDR3. The ends were cut back, 4 bases at V and 4 bases at J, with 16 bases in the middle. The chain's CDR3 is CSVAAPGRGTEAFF. In DNA form, the CDR3 reads TGCAGCGTTGCCGCCCCGGGTCGCGGCACTGAAGCTTTCTTT.

The chain recombines TRBV7-2 with TRBJ2-2; D not resolved. V was cut by 4 bases and J by 7 bases, with 13 bases left in between. The germline gives CDR1 SGHTA, CDR2 FQGNSA. The CDR3 covers 14 residues. This CDR3 is CASSYHSTGGELFF. The CDR3 nucleotides are TGTGCCAGCAGCTACCATTCGACGGGCGGGGAGCTGTTTTTT.

The chain combines TRBV2 with TRBJ1-2; 7 positions match TRBD1. The CDR3 totals 14 residues. The trim removed 5 bases at V and 6 bases at J, leaving 9 bases unmatched. Germline V CDR1 and CDR2: SNHLY, FYNNEI. This chain's CDR3 is CASSSGQSWNGYTF. The CDR3 bases are TGTGCCAGCAGTTCGGGACAGTCATGGAATGGCTACACCTTC.

V is TRBV7-9 and J is TRBJ2-3; D call uncertain. The CDR3 has 13 residues. Trimming shortened V by 5 bases and J by 6 bases, and 12 bases separated the two germline ends. Germline CDR1 reads SEHNR; CDR2 reads FQNEAQ (reference sequence). The CDR3 bases are TGTGCCAGCAGCCCCGGTCGCGTGGATACGCAGTATTTT. Its translation is CASSPGRVDTQYF.

The chain has TRBV20-1 and TRBJ1-1; a weak D match, TRBD1 (5 bases). Per the germline V gene, CDR1 is DFQATT and CDR2 is SNEGSKA (reference sequence). Trimming left V 4 bases short and J 7 bases short, with 10 bases between. The CDR3 loop spans 11 amino acids. The CDR3 loop is CSAKRGSEAFF. The CDR3, as DNA: TGCAGTGCTAAAAGGGGAAGTGAAGCTTTCTTT.

The CDR3 region has the DNA TGTGCCAGCAGTCTAGCCTACACTGAAGCTTTCTTT. Protein sequence: CASSLAYTEAFF. The chain has TRBV28 and TRBJ1-1; D is unresolved. CDR1 and CDR2 (germline): MDHEN, SYDVKM. The length of the CDR3 is 12 residues. V lost 5 bases and J lost 3, with 7 bases in between.

The chain uses TRBV4-1 and TRBJ2-1, with a weak D call TRBD1 (5 bases). With 5 bases removed from V and 9 bases from J, the gap between germline ends came to 14 bases. There are 13 residues in the CDR3. Germline values: CDR1 MGHRA, CDR2 YSYEKL. CDR3 in amino acids: CASSYTMGPEQFF. DNA for the CDR3: TGCGCCAGCAGCTATACTATGGGGCCTGAGCAGTTCTTC.

This chain joins TRBV7-8 and TRBJ1-1; no firm D call. Trimming removed 1 base from V and 0 bases from J, with 12 bases in between. CDR3 length: 16 residues. Germline assignment: CDR1 SGHVS and CDR2 FQNEAQ. The CDR3 region has the DNA TGTGCCAGCAGCTTAGAAGGGAGAAACTTGAACACTGAAGCTTTCTTT. It translates to CASSLEGRNLNTEAFF.

The chain recombines TRBV10-1 with TRBJ2-5, with 8 bases lining up with TRBD2. The tail of the sequence fits TRBJ2-7 better, so the J call may be wrong. Germline V CDR1 and CDR2: WNHNN, SYGVQD (reference sequence). The CDR3 has 12 residues. This chain's CDR3 is CASSGTSNEQYF. CDR3 in DNA: TGCGCCAGCAGTGGGACTAGCAACGAGCAGTACTTC.

This chain links TRBV6-5 with TRBJ1-2; D might be TRBD1 (6 bases). The CDR3 extends over 14 amino acids. V lost 0 bases and J 4 bases, leaving 9 bases between the germline ends. The V gene's germline CDR1 is MNHEY and CDR2 SVGAGI. Written as DNA, the CDR3 is TGTGCCAGCAGTTACTCGGACAGTGTCTATGGCTACACCTTC. This codes for CASSYSDSVYGYTF.

The chain carries TRBV14 and TRBJ2-7; unclear D gene. There are 16 residues in the CDR3. Germline loops: CDR1 SGHDN, CDR2 FVKESK. The V and J ends lost 1 base and 2 bases respectively, with 15 bases between them. The CDR3 DNA is TGTGCCAGCAGCCAAGTAAGCAGGCACCGAACCTACGAGCAGTACTTC. This gives the protein CASSQVSRHRTYEQYF. Together with reference TRBV14 and TRBJ2-7, the CDR3 gives the full variable domain: EAGVTQFPSHSVIEKGQTVTLRCDPISGHDNLYWYRRVMGKEIKFLLHFVKESKQDESGMPNNRFLAERTGGTYSTLKVQPAELEDSGVYFCASSQVSRHRTYEQYFGPGTRLTVT.

The chain links TRBV28 to TRBJ1-4, with D unclear. The ends were cut back, 0 bases at V and 0 bases at J, with 8 bases in the middle. The CDR3 has 16 amino acids. Germline assignment: CDR1 MDHEN and CDR2 SYDVKM. This chain's CDR3 is CASSLWGSATNEKLFF. The CDR3 DNA reads TGTGCCAGCAGTTTATGGGGCAGTGCAACTAATGAAAAACTGTTTTTT.

The CDR3 DNA follows: TGCGCCAGCAGCTTACAGGGGGCGGACACCGGGGAGCTGTTTTTT. Its translation: CASSLQGADTGELFF. The chain recombines TRBV5-1 with TRBJ2-2; TRBD1 matches 9 bases. Germline V gives CDR1 SGHRS, CDR2 YFSETQ. The CDR3 extends over 15 amino acids. V lost 2 bases to trimming and J lost 3 bases; unmatched junction nucleotides: 2. The full variable domain, its missing parts supplied by reference TRBV5-1 and TRBJ2-2, is KAGVTQTPRYLIKTRGQQVTLSCSPISGHRSVSWYQQTPGQGLQFLFEYFSETQRNKGNFPGRFSGRQFSNSRSEMNVSTLELGDSALYLCASSLQGADTGELFFGEGSRLTVL.

V and J are TRBV29-1 and TRBJ1-1; a possible D gene is TRBD1 (6 bases). Trimming removed 0 bases from V and 4 bases from J, with 18 bases in between. This CDR3 region has 16 residues. CDR1 is SQVTM and CDR2 is ANQGSEA in the germline V gene. The CDR3 reads CSVEEGDRTSGTEAFF. CDR3 DNA sequence: TGCAGCGTTGAAGAAGGAGACAGGACGAGCGGCACTGAAGCTTTCTTT. Based on the CDR3 plus reference TRBV29-1 and TRBJ1-1, the full variable domain is SAVISQKPSRDICQRGTSLTIQCQVDSQVTMMFWYRQQPGQSLTLIATANQGSEATYESGFVIDKFPISRPNLTFSTLTVSNMSPEDSSIYLCSVEEGDRTSGTEAFFGQGTRLTVV.